This is a list of T cell receptor beta chains from one sample in a study of patients and donors after allogeneic stem cell transplantation. TCRdb re-called the RT-PCR reads through MiXCR, storing one row per CDR3 protein. The sample has 84,000 or so distinct CDR3 sequences, roughly 52% seen once. The sequenced sample consisted of blood, either unsorted or a sorted T cell fraction (not recorded which). These receptors were collected from a human donor who was either an allogeneic HSCT recipient or a stem cell or donor lymphocyte infusion donor (not recorded which). It is not recorded whose cells these are; they may come from a transplant donor. CDR3s include the opening cysteine and the closing phenylalanine or tryptophan. The order of the fields is J gene, V gene, clone size, D gene, CDR3 DNA, CDR3 protein. D genes are given only for firm matches. Some rows mark clone size as missing; the rest say once, few, many or name a class of expanded clone.

j_gene: TRBJ2-1; v_gene: TRBV12-3/TRBV12-4; abundance: NA; d_gene: TRBD2; CDR3nt: TGTGCCAGCAGTTTAGGGCTAGCGGGGTCCTACAATGAGCAGTTCTTC; CDR3aa: CASSLGLAGSYNEQFF
j_gene: TRBJ1-6; v_gene: TRBV3-1; abundance: few; d_gene: NA; CDR3nt: TGTGCCAGCAGCCTAGAGAGGACCCTCCACTTT; CDR3aa: CASSLERTLHF
j_gene: TRBJ2-7; v_gene: TRBV27; abundance: once; d_gene: TRBD2; CDR3nt: TGTGCCAGCAGTGGGATCTATAGCGGGAGGGCCACCTACGAGCAGTACTTC; CDR3aa: CASSGIYSGRATYEQYF
j_gene: TRBJ2-4; v_gene: TRBV12-3/TRBV12-4; abundance: NA; d_gene: TRBD2; CDR3nt: TGTGCCAGCAGTTTAGATAGCGGGAGAATCTCCCAGTACTTC; CDR3aa: CASSLDSGRISQYF
j_gene: TRBJ1-1; v_gene: TRBV6-5; abundance: NA; d_gene: NA; CDR3nt: TGTGCCAGCAGTCCCCAATTAAACACTGAAGCTTTCTTT; CDR3aa: CASSPQLNTEAFF
j_gene: TRBJ1-5; v_gene: TRBV12-3/TRBV12-4; abundance: few; d_gene: TRBD1; CDR3nt: TGTGCCAGCAGGCGGACAGGGGGAGATTTTCAGCCCCAGCATTTT; CDR3aa: CASRRTGGDFQPQHF
j_gene: TRBJ1-4; v_gene: TRBV7-9; abundance: NA; d_gene: NA; CDR3nt: TGTGCCAGCAGCTCCCGGGCCTCTAATGAAAAACTGTTTTTT; CDR3aa: CASSSRASNEKLFF
j_gene: TRBJ2-2; v_gene: TRBV20-1; abundance: NA; d_gene: TRBD2; CDR3nt: TGCAGTGCTATTTCCGGCGGGAGGGCCGGGGAGCTGTTTTTT; CDR3aa: CSAISGGRAGELFF
j_gene: TRBJ1-2; v_gene: TRBV7-8; abundance: NA; d_gene: NA; CDR3nt: TGTGCCAGCAGCTTGAACCAGAATGGCTACACCTTC; CDR3aa: CASSLNQNGYTF
j_gene: TRBJ2-4; v_gene: TRBV28; abundance: NA; d_gene: TRBD2; CDR3nt: TGTGCCAGCAGTTTAGTAGCGGGAGCCAAAAACATTCAGTACTTC; CDR3aa: CASSLVAGAKNIQYF
j_gene: TRBJ2-2; v_gene: TRBV12-3/TRBV12-4; abundance: NA; d_gene: TRBD1; CDR3nt: TGTGCCAGCAGTTCTCCCCTAGGGACAGGAAACACCGGGGAGCTGTTTTTT; CDR3aa: CASSSPLGTGNTGELFF
j_gene: TRBJ1-1; v_gene: TRBV12-3/TRBV12-4; abundance: few; d_gene: TRBD1; CDR3nt: TGTGCCAGCAGTCCCTATCCGGGACAGGCTGAAGCTTTCTTT; CDR3aa: CASSPYPGQAEAFF
j_gene: TRBJ1-5; v_gene: TRBV24-1; abundance: NA; d_gene: TRBD1; CDR3nt: TGTGCCACCAGTGATTCGGGGACAGGGGCTCATCAGCCCCAGCATTTT; CDR3aa: CATSDSGTGAHQPQHF
j_gene: TRBJ1-2; v_gene: TRBV4-3; abundance: few; d_gene: TRBD1; CDR3nt: TGCGCCAGCAGCCAGATTGGGACAGGGAGATCAAGTGGCTACACCTTC; CDR3aa: CASSQIGTGRSSGYTF
j_gene: TRBJ1-1; v_gene: TRBV20-1; abundance: NA; d_gene: NA; CDR3nt: TGCAGTGCTAGAGATCCAATATGGGCAGGGGAGACTGAAGCTTTCTTT; CDR3aa: CSARDPIWAGETEAFF
j_gene: TRBJ1-5; v_gene: TRBV12-3/TRBV12-4; abundance: few; d_gene: NA; CDR3nt: TGTGCCAGCAGGACATCTGGCCAGCCCCAGCATTTT; CDR3aa: CASRTSGQPQHF
j_gene: TRBJ1-1; v_gene: TRBV12-3/TRBV12-4; abundance: NA; d_gene: NA; CDR3nt: TGTGCCAGCAGTTCGGACGGGCCAGGGAACACTGAAGCTTTCTTT; CDR3aa: CASSSDGPGNTEAFF
j_gene: TRBJ1-3; v_gene: TRBV10-3; abundance: NA; d_gene: NA; CDR3nt: TGTGCCATGGAAGGGGGAGACTCTGGAAACACCATATATTTT; CDR3aa: CAMEGGDSGNTIYF
j_gene: TRBJ1-1; v_gene: TRBV3-1; abundance: NA; d_gene: NA; CDR3nt: TGTGCCAGCAGCCAAGATAGGACAGCCAAGAACACTGAAGCTTTCTTT; CDR3aa: CASSQDRTAKNTEAFF
j_gene: TRBJ2-7; v_gene: TRBV5-1; abundance: NA; d_gene: TRBD1; CDR3nt: TGCGCCAGCAGCAGGACAGGGTACGAGCAGTACTTC; CDR3aa: CASSRTGYEQYF
j_gene: TRBJ1-4; v_gene: TRBV19; abundance: NA; d_gene: NA; CDR3nt: TGTGCCAGTAGTATAACGCGGGAAAAACTGTTTTTT; CDR3aa: CASSITREKLFF
j_gene: TRBJ1-2; v_gene: TRBV4-3; abundance: NA; d_gene: NA; CDR3nt: TGCGCCAGCAGCCAAGAGGGAGCACGGAACTATGGCTACACCTTC; CDR3aa: CASSQEGARNYGYTF
j_gene: TRBJ1-5; v_gene: TRBV24-1; abundance: NA; d_gene: NA; CDR3nt: TGTGCCACCGGGCCCTCGGGAGATCAGCCCCAGCATTTT; CDR3aa: CATGPSGDQPQHF
j_gene: TRBJ1-2; v_gene: TRBV12-3/TRBV12-4; abundance: few; d_gene: NA; CDR3nt: TGTGCCAGCAGTTTTTGGGGTTTGGACTATGGCTACACCTTC; CDR3aa: CASSFWGLDYGYTF
j_gene: TRBJ2-1; v_gene: TRBV12-3/TRBV12-4; abundance: NA; d_gene: NA; CDR3nt: TGTGCCAGCAGTCTGACCCCGTTCGCAGAGCAGTTCTTC; CDR3aa: CASSLTPFAEQFF
j_gene: TRBJ1-2; v_gene: TRBV20-1; abundance: once; d_gene: NA; CDR3nt: TGCAGTGCTAGAGAGGGCAGGGAAGATGGCTACACCTTC; CDR3aa: CSAREGREDGYTF
j_gene: TRBJ1-1; v_gene: TRBV29-1; abundance: NA; d_gene: NA; CDR3nt: TGCAGCGTCCTTACCCTAGGGGAAGGAGCTTTCTTT; CDR3aa: CSVLTLGEGAFF
j_gene: TRBJ1-1; v_gene: TRBV20-1; abundance: NA; d_gene: TRBD1; CDR3nt: TGCAGTGCTAGCGGGACAGTGAACACTGAAGCTTTCTTT; CDR3aa: CSASGTVNTEAFF
j_gene: TRBJ1-4; v_gene: TRBV4-2; abundance: few; d_gene: NA; CDR3nt: TGTGCCAGCAGCCAACGCTCGAGAACTGCAACTAATGAAAAACTGTTTTTT; CDR3aa: CASSQRSRTATNEKLFF
j_gene: TRBJ2-3; v_gene: TRBV20-1; abundance: few; d_gene: NA; CDR3nt: TGCAGTGCTAGCTCCAGGTTCACAGATACGCAGTATTTT; CDR3aa: CSASSRFTDTQYF
j_gene: TRBJ2-2; v_gene: TRBV20-1; abundance: NA; d_gene: TRBD2; CDR3nt: TGCAGTGCTAGAGATCAGCTAGCGGGAAACACCGGGGAGCTGTTTTTT; CDR3aa: CSARDQLAGNTGELFF
j_gene: TRBJ2-3; v_gene: TRBV28; abundance: few; d_gene: NA; CDR3nt: TGTGCCAGCAGTTTACGCGGGCTCTACACAGATACGCAGTATTTT; CDR3aa: CASSLRGLYTDTQYF
j_gene: TRBJ1-3; v_gene: TRBV4-3; abundance: NA; d_gene: NA; CDR3nt: TGCGCCAGCAGCCAAAGCTCTGGAAACACCATATATTTT; CDR3aa: CASSQSSGNTIYF
j_gene: TRBJ1-1; v_gene: TRBV2; abundance: few; d_gene: NA; CDR3nt: TGTGCCAGCAGTGATTGGGGCACTGAAGCTTTCTTT; CDR3aa: CASSDWGTEAFF
j_gene: TRBJ2-1; v_gene: TRBV3-1; abundance: NA; d_gene: NA; CDR3nt: TGTGCCAGCTCAACCTCCACCAGTCCCATTAGCTCCTACAATGAGCAGTTCTTC; CDR3aa: CASSTSTSPISSYNEQFF
j_gene: TRBJ1-1; v_gene: TRBV29-1; abundance: few; d_gene: TRBD1; CDR3nt: TGCAGCGTACAGGGGTACACTGAAGCTTTCTTT; CDR3aa: CSVQGYTEAFF
j_gene: TRBJ1-1; v_gene: TRBV28; abundance: NA; d_gene: NA; CDR3nt: TGTGCCAGCAGTTTCAGATGGGAGAACACTGAAGCTTTCTTT; CDR3aa: CASSFRWENTEAFF
j_gene: TRBJ1-4; v_gene: TRBV20-1; abundance: few; d_gene: NA; CDR3nt: TGCAGTGCCAGCCAGGGGAGCCTCGCCACTAATGAAAAACTGTTTTTT; CDR3aa: CSASQGSLATNEKLFF